These 21 T cell receptor beta chains came from one sample sequenced in a study of shared clonotypes between healthy human individuals. Clones were sequenced by immunoSEQ multiplex PCR, and TCRdb holds only the in-frame ones, with some missing. This sample has fewer than 1 million clones, with just over 95% found just once. Naive-designated CD8 cells lacked CD45RO, were positively enriched for CCR7, and omitted terminally differentiated effector memory CD45RA+ cells. The sequencing input was naive CD8+ T cells sorted from blood. These receptors all come from a man aged 30 to 45 in good health.

The J gene is TRBJ2-3, the V gene TRBV6-5; TRBD2 is a possible D gene (6 bases). V was cut by 0 bases and J by 6 bases, with 13 bases left in between. The CDR3 runs 15 residues. Germline V gives CDR1 MNHEY, CDR2 SVGAGI. CDR3 DNA sequence: TGTGCCAGCAGTTACTCCGGGGGAGGTTCGGATACGCAGTATTTT. It yields the protein CASSYSGGGSDTQYF.

This clone has a single count. This sequence joins TRBV28 and TRBJ2-5; 11 positions agree with TRBD2. V trimming: 2 bases; J trimming: 4 bases; junction bases outside the gene matches: 6. The CDR3 loop spans 16 amino acids. Looked up from germline, CDR1 is MDHEN and CDR2 is SYDVKM. This CDR3 reads CASSLDSGRVGETQYF. CDR3 DNA sequence: TGTGCCAGCAGTTTAGATAGCGGGAGGGTGGGAGAGACCCAGTACTTC. Filled out from reference TRBV28 and TRBJ2-5, the complete variable domain reads DVKVTQSSRYLVKRTGEKVFLECVQDMDHENMFWYRQDPGLGLRLIYFSYDVKMKEKGDIPEGYSVSREKKERFSLILESASTNQTSMYLCASSLDSGRVGETQYFGPGTRLLVL.

The J gene is TRBJ2-7, the V gene TRBV7-2, with 12 positions matching TRBD2. Germline V gene lookup returns CDR1 SGHTA and CDR2 FQGNSA. This CDR3 has 19 amino acids. Trimming took 3 bases from V and 2 from J; bases not matched to a gene: 14. The CDR3 sequence is CASSFPLSPTSGRPYEQYF. The CDR3 nucleotides are TGTGCCAGCAGCTTCCCACTTTCCCCCACTAGCGGGAGGCCCTACGAGCAGTACTTC.

V and J are TRBV19 and TRBJ2-7, with 7 bases lining up with TRBD2. J gave up 2 bases and V 6 bases, and 4 bases lay outside the gene matches. The germline V gene has CDR1 LNHDA and CDR2 SQIVND (reference sequence). The CDR3 runs 13 residues. The CDR3 is CASRSSGTYEQYF. The CDR3 bases are TGTGCCAGTAGGTCTAGCGGCACCTACGAGCAGTACTTC.

The V and J genes are TRBV5-1 and TRBJ2-1, with D tentatively TRBD1 (5 bases). The CDR3 contains 16 residues. V lost 3 bases and J 3 bases, leaving 16 bases between the germline ends. Germline CDR1 and CDR2: SGHRS and YFSETQ. The chain's CDR3 is CASSSIGATNYNEQFF. The CDR3 DNA reads TGCGCCAGCAGCTCCATAGGGGCCACCAACTACAATGAGCAGTTCTTC.

The CDR3 nucleotides are TGCAGCGTCACTAGCGGGAGCGCCTACGAGCAGTACTTC. This translates into CSVTSGSAYEQYF. V is TRBV29-1 and J is TRBJ2-7; TRBD2 aligns across 11 bases. After removal of 6 bases from V and 2 bases from J, the junction contained 3 bases not matched to a gene. The CDR3 loop spans 13 amino acids. The germline gives CDR1 SQVTM, CDR2 ANQGSEA.

The chain couples TRBV29-1 to TRBJ2-3; 8 nucleotides match TRBD2. The junction had 4 bases not matched to a gene; V was cut back by 6 bases and J by 5 bases. This CDR3 has 12 amino acids. Germline-derived CDR1 and CDR2 are SQVTM and ANQGSEA. The CDR3 sequence: CSVPGRGDTQYF. CDR3 sequence (DNA): TGCAGCGTCCCCGGGAGGGGAGATACGCAGTATTTT.

The genes are TRBV7-9 and TRBJ1-1; tentative D call: TRBD1 (6 bases). Looked up from germline, CDR1 is SEHNR and CDR2 is FQNEAQ (reference sequence). Trimming stripped 5 bases from V and 11 bases from J, with 30 bases between. This CDR3 contains 17 residues. This CDR3 is CASSENRGGPFGEMAFF. In nucleotides, the CDR3 is TGTGCCAGCAGCGAGAATCGAGGGGGACCTTTTGGGGAAATGGCTTTCTTT.

The gene calls are TRBV2 and TRBJ2-5; 7 positions agree with TRBD2. Losses at the gene ends were 3 bases for V and 5 bases for J; bases not matched to a gene: 9. CDR1 and CDR2 from the germline V gene are SNHLY and FYNNEI. This CDR3 has 15 amino acids. CDR3 nucleotides: TGTGCCAGCAGTGACCGGACAACTAGCGCCGAGACCCAGTACTTC. It is translated as CASSDRTTSAETQYF.

This clone was seen more than once but under ten times. This chain uses TRBV11-2 with TRBJ2-7; 7 nucleotides align to TRBD1. The CDR3 covers 13 residues. Looked up from germline, CDR1 is SGHAT and CDR2 is FQNNGV. J gave up 3 bases and V 4 bases, and 3 bases lay outside the gene matches. The CDR3 DNA reads as TGTGCCAGCAGCTCGGACAGGAACTACGAGCAGTACTTC. Its translation: CASSSDRNYEQYF.

The rearrangement links TRBV14 to TRBJ2-3, with D unclear. This CDR3 spans 11 amino acids. V shed 2 bases and J shed 6 bases, with 3 bases lying between them. CDR1 is SGHDN, CDR2 FVKESK, per germline. The CDR3 DNA is TGTGCCAGCAGCCAAAGGGATACGCAGTATTTT. As protein: CASSQRDTQYF.

This chain uses TRBV15 with TRBJ1-2, with no clear D. V lost 0 bases and J 4 bases, leaving 9 bases between the germline ends. The germline gives CDR1 LNHNV, CDR2 YYDKDF (reference sequence). CDR3 size: 14 residues. The CDR3 here is CATSRDGPGYGYTF. Here the CDR3 DNA reads TGTGCCACCAGCAGAGATGGACCGGGCTATGGCTACACCTTC.

This chain connects TRBV7-2 to TRBJ1-5; D is unresolved. Germline loops: CDR1 SGHTA, CDR2 FQGNSA. V was trimmed by 5 bases and J by 0 bases, leaving 11 bases between them. The CDR3 has 15 amino acids. CDR3 protein: CASSDTGNSNQPQHF. The CDR3 DNA follows: TGTGCCAGCAGCGATACCGGGAATAGCAATCAGCCCCAGCATTTT.

This clone has just one count. The chain combines TRBV7-6 with TRBJ2-7, with D unclear. Germline CDR1 and CDR2: SGHVS and FNYEAQ. With 1 base removed from V and 4 bases from J, the gap between germline ends came to 8 bases. The CDR3 contains 13 residues. The CDR3 sequence is CASSLGGYYEQYF. DNA for the CDR3: TGTGCCAGCAGCTTAGGAGGTTATTACGAGCAGTACTTC.

This clone was counted a single time. CDR3 sequence: CATRWDSSSGNTIYF. Here the CDR3 DNA reads TGTGCCACCCGCTGGGACAGTTCCTCTGGAAACACCATATATTTT. The chain couples TRBV10-3 to TRBJ1-3; 7 nucleotides match TRBD1. The CDR3 extends over 15 amino acids. Germline CDR1 reads ENHRY; CDR2 reads SYGVKD. J was trimmed by 0 bases and V by 10 bases; bases with no gene match: 9.

V and J are TRBV30 and TRBJ2-1; D is undetermined. The V gene's germline CDR1 is GTSNPN and CDR2 SVGIG (reference sequence). The CDR3 loop spans 13 amino acids. V was clipped by 2 bases and J by 4 bases, with 9 bases between them. The CDR3 bases are TGTGCCTGGAGTTTCGCAAAATACAATGAGCAGTTCTTC. This sequence encodes CAWSFAKYNEQFF.

V is TRBV7-9 and J is TRBJ2-1, with 7 bases fitting TRBD2. The ends lost 0 bases at V and 4 bases at J; junction bases unmatched: 3. Germline CDR1 and CDR2: SEHNR and FQNEAQ (reference sequence). There are 15 residues in the CDR3. The CDR3 coding sequence is TGTGCCAGCAGCTTAGCCCCTAGCGGTTACAATGAGCAGTTCTTC. Translated: CASSLAPSGYNEQFF.

This chain connects TRBV7-8 to TRBJ2-3, with D possibly being TRBD2 (5 bases). The CDR3 runs to 15 residues. Per the germline V gene, CDR1 is SGHVS and CDR2 is FQNEAQ. The V and J ends lost 8 bases and 3 bases respectively, with 18 bases between them. CDR3 residues: CASPPAGRVTDTQYF. As DNA, the CDR3 is TGTGCCAGCCCCCCGGCGGGTAGAGTAACAGATACGCAGTATTTT.

V gene TRBV28 combines with J gene TRBJ2-1; 7 positions match TRBD2. Germline CDR1 reads MDHEN; CDR2 reads SYDVKM. The CDR3 covers 16 residues. J lost 6 bases, V lost 5 bases, and 13 bases had no gene match. The CDR3, as DNA: TGTGCCAGCAGTGGGACTAAAAGGGCCCTTACCAATGAGCAGTTCTTC. Amino acid sequence: CASSGTKRALTNEQFF. The whole variable domain, filled in from reference TRBV28 and TRBJ2-1, reads DVKVTQSSRYLVKRTGEKVFLECVQDMDHENMFWYRQDPGLGLRLIYFSYDVKMKEKGDIPEGYSVSREKKERFSLILESASTNQTSMYLCASSGTKRALTNEQFFGPGTRLTVL.

The gene calls are TRBV6-1 and TRBJ1-5, with D perhaps TRBD1 (5 bases). In germline, CDR1 is MNHNS, CDR2 SASEGT. V lost 8 bases, J lost 4 bases, and 12 bases lay in between. This CDR3 has 13 amino acids. For the CDR3, the DNA is TGTGCCAGCGGCCGACAGCCGAATCAGCCCCAGCATTTT. It yields the protein CASGRQPNQPQHF.

The V gene is TRBV6-6, the J gene TRBJ1-5; no clear D. Germline CDR1 and CDR2: MNHNY and SVGAGI (reference sequence). V lost 5 bases, J lost 0 bases, and 8 bases lay in between. The CDR3 has 14 residues. As DNA, the CDR3 is TGTGCCAGCAGTGAGAGTTTTAGCAATCAGCCCCAGCATTTT. Protein: CASSESFSNQPQHF.